This entry lists 20 T cell receptor beta chains sequenced from one sample in a study of response to subunit inactivated influenza vaccine. TCRdb ran MiXCR on the RT-PCR reads and lists one entry per CDR3 protein. Of approximately 480,000 distinct CDR3 sequences in the sample, over 9.5% were seen once. The material was PBMCs from blood, obtained roughly 46 days after vaccination. These receptors all stem from a man aged 50-59 years who received an inactivated influenza vaccine.

The sample holds a few counts of this clonotype. The V gene is TRBV5-5, the J gene TRBJ1-5; the D is unclear. CDR1 and CDR2 (germline): SGHKS, YYEKEE (reference sequence). CDR3 length: 15 residues. V shed 0 bases and J shed 0 bases, with 7 bases lying between them. The CDR3 region is CASSLVGNSNQPQHF. The CDR3 coding sequence is TGTGCCAGCAGCTTGGTGGGAAATAGCAATCAGCCCCAGCATTTT.

This clonotype was detected only a few times. The rearrangement uses TRBV4-3 and TRBJ2-3, with D perhaps TRBD1 or TRBD2 (7 bases each). V was shortened by 0 bases and J by 4 bases, with 17 bases between the two germline ends. The CDR3 runs 17 residues. CDR1 and CDR2 (germline): LGHNA, YSLEER. CDR3 bases: TGCGCCAGCAGCCAAGATCCCCTAGCAGGGGGGGCAGATACGCAGTATTTT. Translating gives CASSQDPLAGGADTQYF.

This clonotype occurred a few times. This chain connects TRBV5-6 to TRBJ2-1; no firm D call. This CDR3 is built from 13 residues. From germline, CDR1 is SGHDT and CDR2 YYEEEE. V lost 0 bases and J lost 6, with 7 bases in between. This chain's CDR3 is CASSLVPSNEQFF. The CDR3 DNA reads TGTGCCAGCAGCTTGGTCCCATCCAATGAGCAGTTCTTC.

The chain employs TRBV7-3 and TRBJ2-1; TRBD2 agrees at 11 bases. The CDR3 extends over 15 amino acids. Germline assignment: CDR1 SGHTA and CDR2 FQGTGA. The V gene end was trimmed by 0 bases and the J gene end by 8 bases; junction bases not matched to a gene: 3. CDR3 protein: CASSLTLAGGHEQFF. The DNA of the CDR3 is TGTGCCAGCAGCTTAACCCTAGCGGGAGGTCATGAGCAGTTCTTC.

The chain carries TRBV5-1 and TRBJ2-7; D call uncertain. From germline, CDR1 is SGHRS and CDR2 YFSETQ. There are 12 residues in the CDR3. V lost 3 bases, J lost 4 bases, and 8 bases lay in between. CDR3 residues: CASSSQHYEQYF. The CDR3 DNA sequence: TGCGCCAGCAGCTCCCAGCATTACGAGCAGTACTTC.

Ten or more counts support this clonotype. The chain is built from TRBV20-1 and TRBJ1-2, with TRBD1 matching 8 bases. V lost 5 bases, J lost 2 bases, and 4 bases stayed unmatched. The V gene's germline CDR1 is DFQATT and CDR2 SNEGSKA (reference sequence). The CDR3 extends over 13 amino acids. The CDR3 DNA sequence: TGCAGTGCTGGACAGGGAGAAAACTATGGCTACACCTTC. Translated: CSAGQGENYGYTF.

The chain employs TRBV7-2 and TRBJ2-4; tentative D call: TRBD1 (6 bases). Deletions cut 4 bases from V and 0 bases from J, with 10 bases between. The CDR3 is made up of 15 amino acids. Germline values: CDR1 SGHTA, CDR2 FQGNSA. The CDR3 DNA follows: TGTGCCAGCAGCTCGGGACACTTAGCCAAAAACATTCAGTACTTC. Residues: CASSSGHLAKNIQYF.

This clonotype was detected many times. V usage is TRBV6-5 and J usage is TRBJ1-6; D is uncertain. Germline V gene lookup returns CDR1 MNHEY and CDR2 SVGAGI. The CDR3 totals 13 residues. V shed 2 bases and J shed 7 bases, with 6 bases lying between them. DNA for the CDR3: TGTGCCAGCAGTTACCCGGGGAATTCACCCCTCCACTTT. It translates to CASSYPGNSPLHF.

This clonotype was detected many times. The V gene is TRBV5-1, the J gene TRBJ1-2; 7 bases line up with TRBD1. Germline V gene lookup returns CDR1 SGHRS and CDR2 YFSETQ. V lost 4 bases and J lost 9; bases outside the gene matches: 27. This CDR3 has 19 residues. Here the CDR3 reads CASSKRTGATDMALARYTF. DNA for the CDR3: TGCGCCAGCAGCAAACGGACAGGCGCGACGGATATGGCCCTGGCACGCTACACCTTC.

V usage is TRBV7-2 and J usage is TRBJ2-1; D uncertain. V lost 3 bases and J 6 bases, leaving 9 bases between the germline ends. The CDR3 has 13 residues. Germline V gives CDR1 SGHTA, CDR2 FQGNSA. CDR3 region: CASSLSSFNEQFF. CDR3 sequence (DNA): TGTGCCAGCAGCTTGTCTAGTTTCAATGAGCAGTTCTTC.

This clonotype was recorded at least ten times. The chain recombines TRBV12-3 or TRBV12-4 with TRBJ2-2; D is perhaps TRBD1 or TRBD2 (5 bases each). The V gene lost 6 bases and the J gene lost 6 bases, with 14 bases spanning the gap. The length of the CDR3 is 14 residues. CDR3 sequence reads: CASRRGAESGELFF. CDR3 DNA sequence: TGTGCCAGCAGGAGAGGGGCGGAGTCCGGGGAGCTGTTTTTT.

The chain employs TRBV7-9 and TRBJ2-7, with 9 bases fitting TRBD1. Per germline, CDR1 SEHNR and CDR2 FQNEAQ (reference sequence). V shed 5 bases, J shed 4 bases, and the junction held 6 bases outside the gene matches. This CDR3 spans 14 amino acids. CDR3 loop: CASSQTGGLYEQYF. CDR3 DNA sequence: TGTGCCAGCAGCCAAACAGGGGGCCTGTACGAGCAGTACTTC.

The genes are TRBV4-1 and TRBJ1-4; D call uncertain. The germline V gene encodes CDR1 MGHRA and CDR2 YSYEKL. Trimming removed 2 bases from V and 2 bases from J, with 15 bases in between. This CDR3 has 17 residues. The DNA for the CDR3 is TGCGCCAGCAGCCAATTTTTCAGCGAACCTACTAATGAAAAACTGTTTTTT. Amino acid sequence: CASSQFFSEPTNEKLFF.

This clonotype occurred many times. The CDR3 sequence is CASSTGQINYGYTF. The CDR3 region has the DNA TGTGCCAGCAGCACGGGACAGATTAACTATGGCTACACCTTC. The V call is TRBV5-6, the J call TRBJ1-2; TRBD1 agrees at 7 bases. There are 14 residues in the CDR3. J was trimmed by 1 base and V by 4 bases; bases with no gene match: 4. CDR1 is SGHDT, CDR2 YYEEEE, per germline.

This clonotype came up a few times. The rearrangement uses TRBV7-9 and TRBJ1-3, with D uncertain. The V end lost 3 bases, the J end lost 1 base, and 13 bases lay between the germline ends. The CDR3 spans 16 residues. Germline loops: CDR1 SEHNR, CDR2 FQNEAQ (reference sequence). CDR3 loop: CASSFDQFLSGNTIYF. Here the CDR3 DNA reads TGTGCCAGCAGCTTCGATCAATTCCTGTCTGGAAACACCATATATTTT.

This clonotype was seen a handful of times. The gene calls are TRBV27 and TRBJ2-7; D call uncertain. Germline V lookup: CDR1 MNHEY, CDR2 SMNVEV (reference sequence). This CDR3 spans 15 amino acids. V was pared by 3 bases and J by 0 bases, with 12 bases between. CDR3 sequence reads: CASSFRQDFSYEQYF. The DNA for the CDR3 is TGTGCCAGCAGTTTCCGGCAAGATTTCTCCTACGAGCAGTACTTC.

This clonotype was found many times. The V and J genes are TRBV12-3 or TRBV12-4 and TRBJ2-5; possibly TRBD1 or TRBD2 for D (5 bases each). CDR3 size: 14 residues. V lost 3 bases and J 2 bases, leaving 10 bases between the germline ends. Here the CDR3 reads CASSLSGQQETQYF. CDR3 nucleotide sequence: TGTGCCAGCAGTTTGTCGGGGCAGCAAGAGACCCAGTACTTC.

This clonotype occurred a few times. The rearrangement links TRBV20-1 to TRBJ2-3; D ambiguous. The CDR3 extends over 12 amino acids. Germline values: CDR1 DFQATT, CDR2 SNEGSKA (reference sequence). Trimming pared 0 bases from V and 2 bases from J, leaving 3 bases between. CDR3 nucleotide sequence: TGCAGTGCTAGAGATGACACAGATACGCAGTATTTT. Its protein product is CSARDDTDTQYF.

This clonotype was seen a few times. The chain combines TRBV20-1 with TRBJ2-1; 7 bases line up with TRBD2. This CDR3 has 15 amino acids. V dropped 1 base and J dropped 8; count of bases not matched to a gene: 11. From germline, CDR1 is DFQATT and CDR2 SNEGSKA (reference sequence). The CDR3 region is CSARGLREPGDEQFF. The DNA for the CDR3 is TGCAGTGCTAGAGGGCTGCGGGAGCCCGGGGATGAGCAGTTCTTC.

In its sample, this clonotype was seen many times. The chain combines TRBV6-5 with TRBJ2-4; D remains ambiguous. Trimming shortened V by 5 bases and J by 7 bases, and 6 bases separated the two germline ends. Germline V gives CDR1 MNHEY, CDR2 SVGAGI. This CDR3 is 11 amino acids long. The CDR3 spells CASSDKNIQYF. The CDR3 nucleotides read TGTGCCAGCAGTGACAAGAACATTCAGTACTTC.